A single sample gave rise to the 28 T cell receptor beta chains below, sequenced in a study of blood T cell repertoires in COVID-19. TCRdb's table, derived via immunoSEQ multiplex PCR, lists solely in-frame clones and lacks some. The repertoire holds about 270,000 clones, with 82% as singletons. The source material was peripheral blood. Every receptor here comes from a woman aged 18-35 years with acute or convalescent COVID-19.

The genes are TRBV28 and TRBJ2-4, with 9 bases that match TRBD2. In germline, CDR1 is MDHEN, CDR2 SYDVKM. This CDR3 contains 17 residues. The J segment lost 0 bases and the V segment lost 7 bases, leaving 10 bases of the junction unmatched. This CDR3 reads CASTSYRLAEAKNIQYF. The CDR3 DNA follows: TGTGCCAGCACCTCTTATAGACTAGCGGAAGCCAAAAACATTCAGTACTTC.

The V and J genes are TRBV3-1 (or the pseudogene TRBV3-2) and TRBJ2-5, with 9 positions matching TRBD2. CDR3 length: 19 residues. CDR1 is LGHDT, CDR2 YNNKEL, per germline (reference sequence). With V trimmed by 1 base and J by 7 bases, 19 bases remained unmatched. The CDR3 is CASSQVRGREGPQAGTQYF. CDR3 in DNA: TGTGCCAGCAGCCAAGTCAGAGGGCGGGAGGGCCCACAGGCGGGGACCCAGTACTTC.

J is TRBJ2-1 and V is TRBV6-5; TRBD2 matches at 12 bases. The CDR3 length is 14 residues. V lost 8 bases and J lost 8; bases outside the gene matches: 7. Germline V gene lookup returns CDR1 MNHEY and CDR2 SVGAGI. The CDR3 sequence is CASATSGRVDEQFF. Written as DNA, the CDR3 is TGTGCCAGCGCGACTAGCGGGAGAGTCGATGAGCAGTTCTTC.

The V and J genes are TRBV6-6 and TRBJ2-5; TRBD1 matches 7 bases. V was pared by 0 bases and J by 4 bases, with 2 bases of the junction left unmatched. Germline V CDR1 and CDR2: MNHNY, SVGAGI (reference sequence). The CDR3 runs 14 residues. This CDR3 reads CASSYSAGGETQYF. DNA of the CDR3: TGTGCCAGCAGTTACTCGGCAGGGGGAGAGACCCAGTACTTC.

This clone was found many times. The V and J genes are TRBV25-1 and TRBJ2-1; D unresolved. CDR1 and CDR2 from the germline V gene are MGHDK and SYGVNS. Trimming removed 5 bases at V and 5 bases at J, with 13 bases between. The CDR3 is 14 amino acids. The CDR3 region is CASSNQRGNNEQFF. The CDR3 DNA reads TGTGCCAGCAGTAACCAGCGTGGAAACAATGAGCAGTTCTTC.

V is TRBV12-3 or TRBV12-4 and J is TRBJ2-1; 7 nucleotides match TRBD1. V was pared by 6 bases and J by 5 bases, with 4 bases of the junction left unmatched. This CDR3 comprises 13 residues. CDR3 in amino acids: CASREQGNNEQFF. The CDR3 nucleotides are TGTGCCAGCAGGGAACAGGGGAACAATGAGCAGTTCTTC.

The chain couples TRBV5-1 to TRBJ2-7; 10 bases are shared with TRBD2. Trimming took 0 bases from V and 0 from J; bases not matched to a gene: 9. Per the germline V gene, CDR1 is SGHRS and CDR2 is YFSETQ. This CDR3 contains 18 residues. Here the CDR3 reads CASSLGSSGRKSSYEQYF. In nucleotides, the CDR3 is TGCGCCAGCAGCTTGGGTAGTAGCGGGAGGAAAAGCTCCTACGAGCAGTACTTC.

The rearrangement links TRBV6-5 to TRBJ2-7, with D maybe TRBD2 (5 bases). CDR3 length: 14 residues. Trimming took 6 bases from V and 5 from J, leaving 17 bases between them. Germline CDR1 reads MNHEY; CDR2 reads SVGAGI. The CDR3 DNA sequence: TGTGCCAGCAGCCTCGGAATTGGAGGCCACGAGCAGTACTTC. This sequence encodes CASSLGIGGHEQYF.

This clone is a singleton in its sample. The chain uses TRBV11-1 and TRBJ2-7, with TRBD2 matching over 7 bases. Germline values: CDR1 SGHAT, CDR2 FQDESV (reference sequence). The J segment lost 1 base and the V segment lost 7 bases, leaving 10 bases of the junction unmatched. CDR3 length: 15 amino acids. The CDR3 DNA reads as TGTGCCAGCACCCCCCCGCGGGAGCGTTCCTACGAGCAGTACTTC. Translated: CASTPPRERSYEQYF.

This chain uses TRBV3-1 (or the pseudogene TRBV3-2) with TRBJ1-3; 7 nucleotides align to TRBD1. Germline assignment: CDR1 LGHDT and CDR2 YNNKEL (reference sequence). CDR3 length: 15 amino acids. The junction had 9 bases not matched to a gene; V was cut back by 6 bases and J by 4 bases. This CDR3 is CASRAGQGVGNTIYF. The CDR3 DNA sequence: TGTGCCAGCAGGGCCGGGCAGGGGGTAGGAAACACCATATATTTT.

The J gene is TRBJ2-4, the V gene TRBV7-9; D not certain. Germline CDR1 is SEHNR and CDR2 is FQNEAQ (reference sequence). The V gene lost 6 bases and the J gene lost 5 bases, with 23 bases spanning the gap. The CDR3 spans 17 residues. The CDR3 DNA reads TGTGCCAGCAGTCACACACCAAAACCTTTTACAGAAAACATTCAGTACTTC. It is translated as CASSHTPKPFTENIQYF.

DNA of the CDR3: TGCAGCGTTGGGACAGGGGTTTGGGCCACTGAAGCTTTCTTT. This translates into CSVGTGVWATEAFF. The chain recombines TRBV29-1 with TRBJ1-1; TRBD1 aligns across 9 bases. The CDR3 has 14 residues. Germline values: CDR1 SQVTM, CDR2 ANQGSEA. V lost 4 bases, J lost 4 bases, and 7 bases stayed unmatched.

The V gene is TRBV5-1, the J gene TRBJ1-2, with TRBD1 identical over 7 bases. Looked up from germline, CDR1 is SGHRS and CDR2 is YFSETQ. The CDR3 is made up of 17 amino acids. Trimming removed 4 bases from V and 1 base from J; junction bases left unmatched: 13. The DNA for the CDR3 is TGCGCCAGCAGCCTGGGAGAGGGGGCGCGGATTAACTATGGCTACACCTTC. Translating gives CASSLGEGARINYGYTF.

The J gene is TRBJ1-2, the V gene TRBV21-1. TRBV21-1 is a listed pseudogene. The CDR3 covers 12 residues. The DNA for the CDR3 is TGTGCCAGCAGCAAAGCTCCCGGTCCTTACACCTTC. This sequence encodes CASSKAPGPYTF.

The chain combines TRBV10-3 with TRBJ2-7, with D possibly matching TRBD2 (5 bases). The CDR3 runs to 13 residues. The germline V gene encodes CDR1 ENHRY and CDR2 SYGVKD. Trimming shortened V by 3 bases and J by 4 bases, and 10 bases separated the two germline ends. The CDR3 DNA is TGTGCCATCAGTGACGGGGTTAGGTACGAGCAGTACTTC. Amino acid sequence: CAISDGVRYEQYF.

For the CDR3, the DNA is TGCGCCAGCAGCCCAGCCCGAGTTCTGGCGGGGAACACTGAAGCTTTCTTT. Translated: CASSPARVLAGNTEAFF. V usage is TRBV5-1 and J usage is TRBJ1-1; D call uncertain. CDR3 length equals 17 residues. V dropped 4 bases and J dropped 1 base, with 20 bases sitting between them. Germline V gene data show CDR1 as SGHRS and CDR2 as YFSETQ.

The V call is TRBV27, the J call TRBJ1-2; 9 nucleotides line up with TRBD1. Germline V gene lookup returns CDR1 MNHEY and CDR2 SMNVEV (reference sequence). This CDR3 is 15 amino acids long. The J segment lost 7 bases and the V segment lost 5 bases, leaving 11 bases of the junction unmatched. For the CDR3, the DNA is TGTGCCAGCAGTCGTCCGGGACAGGGAATTACTGGCTACACCTTC. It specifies CASSRPGQGITGYTF.

As DNA, the CDR3 is TGTGCCAGCAGGATGACAGGGGCGGAAGAGACCCAGTACTTC. Its protein is CASRMTGAEETQYF. J is TRBJ2-5 and V is TRBV5-6; 8 bases are shared with TRBD1. Germline V gene lookup returns CDR1 SGHDT and CDR2 YYEEEE. V dropped 5 bases and J dropped 3; count of bases not matched to a gene: 6. The CDR3 covers 14 residues.

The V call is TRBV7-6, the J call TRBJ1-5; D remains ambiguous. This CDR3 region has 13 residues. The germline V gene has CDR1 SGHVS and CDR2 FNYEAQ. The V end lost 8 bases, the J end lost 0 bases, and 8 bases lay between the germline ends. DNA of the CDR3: TGTGCCAGCGGGGAGCATAGCAATCAGCCCCAGCATTTT. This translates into CASGEHSNQPQHF.

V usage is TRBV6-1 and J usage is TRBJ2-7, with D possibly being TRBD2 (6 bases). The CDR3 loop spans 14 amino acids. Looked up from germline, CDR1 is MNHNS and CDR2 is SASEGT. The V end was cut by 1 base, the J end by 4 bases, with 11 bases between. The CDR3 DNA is TGTGCCAGCAGTGAAGGCGGGGCCCCTTACGAGCAGTACTTC. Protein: CASSEGGAPYEQYF.

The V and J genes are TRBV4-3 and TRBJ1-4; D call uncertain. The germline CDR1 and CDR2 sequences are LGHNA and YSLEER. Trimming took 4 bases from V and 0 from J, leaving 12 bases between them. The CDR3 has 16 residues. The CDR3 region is CASSRPRHATNEKLFF. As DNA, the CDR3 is TGCGCCAGCAGCCGTCCGAGACATGCAACTAATGAAAAACTGTTTTTT.

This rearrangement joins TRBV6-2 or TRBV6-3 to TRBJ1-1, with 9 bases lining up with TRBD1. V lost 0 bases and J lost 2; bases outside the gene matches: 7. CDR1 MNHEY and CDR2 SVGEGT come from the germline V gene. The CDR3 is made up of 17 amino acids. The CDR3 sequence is CASSYSKQGAFNTEAFF. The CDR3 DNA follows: TGTGCCAGCAGTTACTCGAAACAGGGGGCCTTTAACACTGAAGCTTTCTTT.

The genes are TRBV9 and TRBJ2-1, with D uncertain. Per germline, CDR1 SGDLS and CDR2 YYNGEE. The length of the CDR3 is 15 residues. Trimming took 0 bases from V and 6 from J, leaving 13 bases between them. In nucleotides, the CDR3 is TGTGCCAGCAGCGTAGCTCCCTCAGGCAGCAATGAGCAGTTCTTC. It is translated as CASSVAPSGSNEQFF.

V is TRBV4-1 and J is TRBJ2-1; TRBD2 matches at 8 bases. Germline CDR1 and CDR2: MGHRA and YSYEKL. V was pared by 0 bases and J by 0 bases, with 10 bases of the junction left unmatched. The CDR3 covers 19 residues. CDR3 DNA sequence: TGCGCCAGCAGCCAAGATCAACTACTAGCGGACAGCTCCTACAATGAGCAGTTCTTC. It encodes CASSQDQLLADSSYNEQFF.

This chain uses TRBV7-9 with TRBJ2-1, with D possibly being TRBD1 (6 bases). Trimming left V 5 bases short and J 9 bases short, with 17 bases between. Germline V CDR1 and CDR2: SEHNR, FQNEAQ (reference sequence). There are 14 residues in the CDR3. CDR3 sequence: CASSPWTEWSEQFF. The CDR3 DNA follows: TGTGCCAGCAGCCCATGGACAGAATGGAGTGAGCAGTTCTTC. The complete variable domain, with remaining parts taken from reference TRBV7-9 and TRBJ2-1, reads DTGVSQNPRHKITKRGQNVTFRCDPISEHNRLYWYRQTLGQGPEFLTYFQNEAQLEKSRLLSDRFSAERPKGSFSTLEIQRTEQGDSAMYLCASSPWTEWSEQFFGPGTRLTVL.

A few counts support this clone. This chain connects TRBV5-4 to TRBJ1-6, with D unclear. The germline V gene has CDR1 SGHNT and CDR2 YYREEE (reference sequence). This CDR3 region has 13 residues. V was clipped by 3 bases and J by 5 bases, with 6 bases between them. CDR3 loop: CASSSQNNSPLHF. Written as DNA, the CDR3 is TGTGCCAGCAGCTCACAAAATAATTCACCCCTCCACTTT.

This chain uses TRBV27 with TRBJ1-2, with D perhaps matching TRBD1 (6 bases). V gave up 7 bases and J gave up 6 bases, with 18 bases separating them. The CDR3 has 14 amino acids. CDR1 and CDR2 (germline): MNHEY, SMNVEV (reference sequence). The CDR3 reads CASKPTGWGDGYTF. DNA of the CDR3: TGTGCCAGCAAACCCACAGGGTGGGGTGATGGCTACACCTTC.

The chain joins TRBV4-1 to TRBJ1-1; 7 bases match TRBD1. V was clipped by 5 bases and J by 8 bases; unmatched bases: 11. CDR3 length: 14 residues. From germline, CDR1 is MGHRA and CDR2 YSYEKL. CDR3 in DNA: TGCGCCAGCAGCGTCAGTTCTACAGGGGTGGAAGCTTTCTTT. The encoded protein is CASSVSSTGVEAFF.